Each of the 23 T cell receptor beta chains below was sequenced from the same sample in a study of cytomegalovirus exposure and HLA in healthy donors. Primers included in the PCR were 60 Vbeta and 13 Jbeta primers. The method was immunoSEQ multiplex PCR; TCRdb's version includes in-frame clones alone and lacks a portion of them. The sample records approximately 140,000 clones, less than 80% being singletons. The specimen was PBMCs. These receptors were taken from a woman aged 45-65 years in good health and CMV-seropositive.

The V gene is TRBV5-1, the J gene TRBJ1-6; D uncertain. V was shortened by 1 base and J by 8 bases, with 13 bases between the two germline ends. CDR3 length: 15 amino acids. Germline lookup yields CDR1 SGHRS and CDR2 YFSETQ. CDR3 region: CASSLSVQRDSPLHF. As DNA, the CDR3 is TGCGCCAGCAGCTTGTCGGTCCAGAGGGATTCACCCCTCCACTTT.

This sequence joins TRBV7-9 and TRBJ2-5; D possibly corresponds to TRBD1 (6 bases). The V gene's germline CDR1 is SEHNR and CDR2 FQNEAQ (reference sequence). CDR3 size: 13 residues. V was shortened by 1 base and J by 7 bases, with 10 bases between the two germline ends. The CDR3, as DNA: TGTGCCAGCAGCTTAGTCAGGGGTGGGACCCAGTACTTC. As protein: CASSLVRGGTQYF. The complete variable domain, with remaining parts taken from reference TRBV7-9 and TRBJ2-5, reads DTGVSQNPRHKITKRGQNVTFRCDPISEHNRLYWYRQTLGQGPEFLTYFQNEAQLEKSRLLSDRFSAERPKGSFSTLEIQRTEQGDSAMYLCASSLVRGGTQYFGPGTRLLVL.

The chain is built from TRBV9 and TRBJ1-6; TRBD1 is a possible D gene (5 bases). V was trimmed by 6 bases and J by 7 bases, leaving 17 bases between them. CDR3 length equals 15 residues. CDR1 is SGDLS and CDR2 is YYNGEE in the germline V gene. As DNA, the CDR3 is TGTGCCAGCAACAAATTTGGGGGGGGAAATTCACCCCTCCACTTT. It yields the protein CASNKFGGGNSPLHF.

The chain uses TRBV10-1 and TRBJ1-2; TRBD1 matches at 9 bases. V shed 8 bases and J 8 bases; nucleotides not matched to a gene: 24. Per the germline V gene, CDR1 is WNHNN and CDR2 is SYGVQD (reference sequence). The CDR3 has 18 amino acids. Here the CDR3 DNA reads TGCGCCAGCGCCCGGTTTAGCGTCCTAGACAGGGGGTATAGGGGCTACACCTTC. This codes for CASARFSVLDRGYRGYTF.

The sample holds a few counts of this clone. The chain combines TRBV10-2 with TRBJ2-5; the D gene is possibly TRBD2 (5 bases). The germline gives CDR1 WSHSY, CDR2 SAAADI. The V gene lost 6 bases and the J gene lost 4 bases, with 18 bases spanning the gap. The CDR3 runs 15 residues. CDR3 amino acids: CASSPQARAGETQYF. The CDR3 DNA reads as TGCGCCAGCAGCCCCCAGGCTAGGGCGGGAGAGACCCAGTACTTC.

The chain has TRBV29-1 and TRBJ1-2, with no clear D. This CDR3 region has 13 residues. Germline-derived CDR1 and CDR2 are SQVTM and ANQGSEA. Trimming left V 6 bases short and J 4 bases short, with 15 bases between. The CDR3 protein is CSVKGDNPYGYTF. CDR3 DNA sequence: TGCAGCGTCAAAGGAGATAACCCCTATGGCTACACCTTC. The variable domain in full, with the rest retrieved from reference TRBV29-1 and TRBJ1-2, is SAVISQKPSRDICQRGTSLTIQCQVDSQVTMMFWYRQQPGQSLTLIATANQGSEATYESGFVIDKFPISRPNLTFSTLTVSNMSPEDSSIYLCSVKGDNPYGYTFGSGTRLTVV.

CDR3 coding DNA: TGTGCCAGCAGACAAACCGGGACAGGGTCCTACGAGCAGTACTTC. Amino acid sequence: CASRQTGTGSYEQYF. This chain links TRBV28 with TRBJ2-7, with 9 bases fitting TRBD1. This CDR3 is 15 amino acids long. Germline V gene data show CDR1 as MDHEN and CDR2 as SYDVKM. V lost 6 bases, J lost 1 base, and 7 bases stayed unmatched.

This chain links TRBV5-1 with TRBJ1-2; 7 bases match TRBD1. Germline V gives CDR1 SGHRS, CDR2 YFSETQ. V trimming: 5 bases; J trimming: 8 bases; junction bases outside the gene matches: 15. CDR3 length: 15 residues. CDR3 sequence reads: CASRVGTAETEGYTF. The CDR3 coding sequence is TGCGCCAGCAGAGTTGGGACAGCAGAAACTGAGGGCTACACCTTC.

V and J are TRBV6-1 and TRBJ1-5; 8 nucleotides align to TRBD1. V shed 4 bases and J 6 bases; nucleotides not matched to a gene: 5. This CDR3 is built from 14 residues. Germline CDR1 is MNHNS and CDR2 is SASEGT. The CDR3 DNA reads TGTGCCAGCAGTGTACGCCAGGGGGCTCAGCCCCAGCATTTT. Translating it yields CASSVRQGAQPQHF.

CDR3 in amino acids: CASSVGGSTEAFF. DNA of the CDR3: TGTGCCAGCAGCGTAGGCGGCAGCACTGAAGCTTTCTTT. V usage is TRBV9 and J usage is TRBJ1-1; D gene ambiguous. The CDR3 is made up of 13 amino acids. Per germline, CDR1 SGDLS and CDR2 YYNGEE. V was trimmed by 0 bases and J by 4 bases, leaving 7 bases between them.

The V gene is TRBV7-2, the J gene TRBJ1-2; 9 bases line up with TRBD1. V lost 5 bases, J lost 3 bases, and 7 bases stayed unmatched. The CDR3 contains 15 residues. Germline lookup yields CDR1 SGHTA and CDR2 FQGNSA. Written as DNA, the CDR3 is TGTGCCAGCAGCCCTGTCTGGACAGGGGACTATGGCTACACCTTC. Translation gives CASSPVWTGDYGYTF.

This sequence joins TRBV11-1 and TRBJ2-1; TRBD2 might be the D (5 bases). The CDR3 runs to 16 residues. V was trimmed by 1 base and J by 0 bases, leaving 10 bases between them. Germline V gene sequence: CDR1 SGHAT, CDR2 FQDESV (reference sequence). The CDR3 region is CASSLGGKSSYNEQFF. CDR3 nucleotide sequence: TGTGCCAGCAGCTTAGGAGGGAAGAGCTCCTACAATGAGCAGTTCTTC.

This sequence joins TRBV11-2 and TRBJ2-5; 9 bases fit TRBD2. The CDR3 extends over 16 amino acids. The germline CDR1 and CDR2 sequences are SGHAT and FQNNGV. V shed 5 bases, J shed 1 base, and the junction held 8 bases outside the gene matches. CDR3 sequence: CASSPGLAGPQETQYF. DNA for the CDR3: TGTGCCAGCAGCCCGGGCCTAGCGGGACCCCAAGAGACCCAGTACTTC.

V usage is TRBV2 and J usage is TRBJ2-5, with 8 bases matching TRBD1. Germline V gene sequence: CDR1 SNHLY, CDR2 FYNNEI. Trimming cost V 7 bases and J 4 bases; bases outside gene matches: 5. This CDR3 has 13 amino acids. CDR3 protein: CASTGDRRETQYF. The CDR3 DNA reads as TGTGCCAGCACCGGGGACAGGCGAGAGACCCAGTACTTC. Combining the CDR3 with reference TRBV2 and TRBJ2-5 gives the whole variable domain EPEVTQTPSHQVTQMGQEVILRCVPISNHLYFYWYRQILGQKVEFLVSFYNNEISEKSEIFDDQFSVERPDGSNFTLKIRSTKLEDSAMYFCASTGDRRETQYFGPGTRLLVL.

The chain is built from TRBV5-1 and TRBJ2-2; D not resolved. The ends were cut back, 7 bases at V and 0 bases at J, with 10 bases in the middle. This CDR3 comprises 14 residues. Germline CDR1 reads SGHRS; CDR2 reads YFSETQ. The DNA of the CDR3 is TGCGCCAGCGGTAACGGAGCGAACACCGGGGAGCTGTTTTTT. Protein product: CASGNGANTGELFF.

V usage is TRBV6-5 and J usage is TRBJ1-6; 7 bases map to TRBD1. The CDR3 runs to 13 residues. Trimming took 6 bases from V and 13 from J; bases not matched to a gene: 9. Germline assignment: CDR1 MNHEY and CDR2 SVGAGI. The CDR3 DNA sequence: TGTGCCAGCAGGGACAGGCTATCCTCTCCCCTCCACTTT. Its protein product is CASRDRLSSPLHF.

The chain has TRBV30 and TRBJ2-2; D is undetermined. CDR3 size: 16 residues. V lost 4 bases and J 0 bases, leaving 15 bases between the germline ends. The germline V gene encodes CDR1 GTSNPN and CDR2 SVGIG (reference sequence). CDR3 DNA: TGTGCCTGGAAAGAGCCTTTCTCGCCGAACACCGGGGAGCTGTTTTTT. Its translation is CAWKEPFSPNTGELFF.

The chain carries TRBV29-1 and TRBJ2-7, with D perhaps TRBD1 (7 bases). The CDR3 consists of 13 residues. V shed 4 bases and J shed 4 bases, with 14 bases lying between them. Germline CDR1 and CDR2: SQVTM and ANQGSEA. The CDR3 is CSVGQGGGYEQYF. In DNA form, the CDR3 reads TGCAGCGTTGGACAGGGTGGGGGGTACGAGCAGTACTTC.

The chain is built from TRBV7-9 and TRBJ2-5; 12 bases map to TRBD2. V lost 5 bases to trimming and J lost 0 bases; unmatched junction nucleotides: 4. CDR3 length: 16 residues. Germline V CDR1 and CDR2: SEHNR, FQNEAQ (reference sequence). CDR3 DNA: TGTGCCAGCAGCCCAGGACTAGCGGGGCACCAAGAGACCCAGTACTTC. Translated, it gives CASSPGLAGHQETQYF.

This clone showed up just a few times. This rearrangement joins TRBV7-2 to TRBJ2-5, with TRBD2 matching over 10 bases. Per the germline V gene, CDR1 is SGHTA and CDR2 is FQGNSA. The CDR3 is made up of 14 amino acids. V was clipped by 7 bases and J by 4 bases; unmatched bases: 6. The DNA for the CDR3 is TGTGCCAGCACCTTCAGCGGGGGGGGAGAGACCCAGTACTTC. It encodes CASTFSGGGETQYF.

This chain uses TRBV4-2 with TRBJ2-1; 7 nucleotides line up with TRBD2. This CDR3 comprises 15 residues. Germline CDR1 LGHNA, CDR2 YNFKEQ. V lost 0 bases, J lost 8 bases, and 7 bases stayed unmatched. The DNA of the CDR3 is TGTGCCAGCAGCCAAGATCGGGGAGGGAGGGATGAGCAGTTCTTC. As protein: CASSQDRGGRDEQFF.

This chain connects TRBV5-4 to TRBJ2-5; TRBD1 matches at 9 bases. Trimming cost V 1 base and J 4 bases; bases outside gene matches: 8. The germline V gene encodes CDR1 SGHNT and CDR2 YYREEE (reference sequence). This CDR3 has 16 residues. In nucleotides, the CDR3 is TGTGCCAGCAGCTTGACGGGACAGGGAAGAGGAGAGACCCAGTACTTC. Protein: CASSLTGQGRGETQYF.

This clone appeared a few times. CDR3 region: CASSIGGEETQYF. The DNA of the CDR3 is TGTGCCAGTAGTATTGGGGGGGAAGAGACCCAGTACTTC. J is TRBJ2-5 and V is TRBV19, with TRBD2 matching 7 bases. The V segment lost 3 bases and the J segment 3 bases; nucleotides outside the gene matches: 1. Germline-derived CDR1 and CDR2 are LNHDA and SQIVND (reference sequence). CDR3 length: 13 amino acids.